Below are 29 T cell receptor beta chains sequenced from a single sample in a study of beta chain features in type 1 diabetes. Study-wide findings and caveats: Among all four CD4+ subsets, Type 1 diabetes patients had TCRB CDR3s that were moderately but significantly shorter.

As every portion of the isolated RNA was reverse transcribed, the sequencing read expressed TCRB transcripts. Here immunoSEQ multiplex PCR was the method, and the copy in TCRdb shows in-frame clones only, minus some. The sample holds hundreds of thousands of clones; roughly an eighth are singletons and the top ten take roughly 0.04%. These receptors' targets are unknown. The sequenced sample consisted of naive CD4+ T cells from blood. Receptors originate from a man between 18 and 29 years old with type 1 diabetes.

The chain joins TRBV7-9 to TRBJ2-1, with 9 bases that match TRBD1. This CDR3 is built from 15 residues. V shed 5 bases and J 5 bases; nucleotides not matched to a gene: 7. Germline-derived CDR1 and CDR2 are SEHNR and FQNEAQ (reference sequence). The CDR3 DNA reads TGTGCCAGCAGCGTCGGGACAGGGTTTAACAATGAGCAGTTCTTC. Translated, it gives CASSVGTGFNNEQFF. Full variable domain (rest looked up from reference TRBV7-9 and TRBJ2-1): DTGVSQNPRHKITKRGQNVTFRCDPISEHNRLYWYRQTLGQGPEFLTYFQNEAQLEKSRLLSDRFSAERPKGSFSTLEIQRTEQGDSAMYLCASSVGTGFNNEQFFGPGTRLTVL.

This chain uses TRBV4-1 with TRBJ2-1, with a tentative D call TRBD2 (5 bases). CDR3 size: 17 residues. Between the trimmed V and J ends, which lost 3 bases and 9 bases, there was a span of 24 bases. Germline V gene sequence: CDR1 MGHRA, CDR2 YSYEKL. The CDR3 sequence is CASSHPSRTPTRSEQFF. DNA for the CDR3: TGCGCCAGCAGCCACCCTAGCCGTACCCCAACTCGCAGTGAGCAGTTCTTC.

This chain uses TRBV7-9 with TRBJ2-5; 10 bases are a match to TRBD1. Germline V gene sequence: CDR1 SEHNR, CDR2 FQNEAQ (reference sequence). The CDR3 totals 16 residues. J lost 2 bases, V lost 5 bases, and 8 bases had no gene match. As DNA, the CDR3 is TGTGCCAGCAGCGCCGGGACAGGGGTTTGGCAAGAGACCCAGTACTTC. It translates to CASSAGTGVWQETQYF.

V is TRBV6-5 and J is TRBJ1-1; D gene unclear. Germline V gene lookup returns CDR1 MNHEY and CDR2 SVGAGI. The CDR3 runs to 14 residues. The ends were cut back, 6 bases at V and 6 bases at J, with 17 bases in the middle. The CDR3 region has the DNA TGTGCCAGCAGCCCCGGCGGGTGGGAGGCTGAAGCTTTCTTT. Translation gives CASSPGGWEAEAFF.

The V and J genes are TRBV7-2 and TRBJ2-7, with TRBD2 as a possible D gene (7 bases). There are 14 residues in the CDR3. Trimming stripped 5 bases from V and 2 bases from J, with 13 bases between. Germline V lookup: CDR1 SGHTA, CDR2 FQGNSA. CDR3 sequence (DNA): TGTGCCAGCAGCCCAAGGCGGGGGCCCTACGAGCAGTACTTC. As protein: CASSPRRGPYEQYF. Filled out from reference TRBV7-2 and TRBJ2-7, the complete variable domain reads GAGVSQSPSNKVTEKGKDVELRCDPISGHTALYWYRQSLGQGLEFLIYFQGNSAPDKSGLPSDRFSAERTGGSVSTLTIQRTQQEDSAVYLCASSPRRGPYEQYFGPGTRLTVT.

This sequence joins TRBV4-3 and TRBJ1-1, with unresolved D. V was cut by 5 bases and J by 1 base, with 5 bases left in between. Germline V gene lookup returns CDR1 LGHNA and CDR2 YSLEER. The CDR3 contains 12 residues. CDR3 nucleotides: TGCGCCAGCAGCTTCCAGAACACTGAAGCTTTCTTT. It specifies CASSFQNTEAFF.

This clone came up a few times. The sample holds other DNA sequences that translate to the same CDR3. CDR3 DNA: TGTGCCTGGAGTGTACTAGGGGGCAATGAAAAACTGTTTTTT. Its translation is CAWSVLGGNEKLFF. The chain combines TRBV30 with TRBJ1-4, with TRBD1 matching 7 bases. Germline CDR1 GTSNPN, CDR2 SVGIG (reference sequence). The J segment lost 5 bases and the V segment lost 0 bases, leaving 3 bases of the junction unmatched. This CDR3 region has 14 residues.

In this sample, this clone turned up a few times. The CDR3 is CSVEIGAGNTIYF. In nucleotides, the CDR3 is TGCAGCGTTGAAATTGGGGCTGGAAACACCATATATTTT. The chain recombines TRBV29-1 with TRBJ1-3, with unresolved D. V lost 2 bases to trimming and J lost 2 bases, with 7 bases between them. CDR1 and CDR2 (germline): SQVTM, ANQGSEA. The CDR3 has 13 amino acids.

V and J are TRBV18 and TRBJ2-7; 11 bases align to TRBD2. The trim removed 4 bases at V and 4 bases at J, leaving 6 bases unmatched. The length of the CDR3 is 15 residues. The germline V gene has CDR1 KGHSH and CDR2 LQKENI. The CDR3 is CASSLGTSGLYEQYF. CDR3 in DNA: TGTGCCAGCTCACTGGGGACTAGCGGATTATACGAGCAGTACTTC.

The sample holds a few counts of this clone. This chain joins TRBV28 and TRBJ1-1; 9 bases match TRBD1. Unmatched junction bases numbered 7, after V lost 6 bases and J lost 5 bases. The germline CDR1 and CDR2 sequences are MDHEN and SYDVKM. The CDR3 length is 14 residues. CDR3 loop: CASSLQGANTEAFF. The DNA for the CDR3 is TGTGCCAGCAGCCTACAGGGGGCGAATACTGAAGCTTTCTTT.

J is TRBJ1-1 and V is TRBV18, with unresolved D. The germline V gene has CDR1 KGHSH and CDR2 LQKENI. The CDR3 is made up of 12 amino acids. Trimming pared 3 bases from V and 5 bases from J, leaving 7 bases between. The CDR3 DNA is TGTGCCAGCTCACCTCCGAGGACTGAAGCTTTCTTT. The encoded protein is CASSPPRTEAFF. The full variable domain, its missing parts supplied by reference TRBV18 and TRBJ1-1, is NAGVMQNPRHLVRRRGQEARLRCSPMKGHSHVYWYRQLPEEGLKFMVYLQKENIIDESGMPKERFSAEFPKEGPSILRIQQVVRGDSAAYFCASSPPRTEAFFGQGTRLTVV.

The V call is TRBV6-4, the J call TRBJ2-3; 7 nucleotides agree with TRBD1. The CDR3 extends over 12 amino acids. V was clipped by 2 bases and J by 13 bases; unmatched bases: 6. Germline CDR1 and CDR2: MRHNA and SNTAGT. The CDR3 region has the DNA TGTGCCAGCAGTGACGGGGGACAGAGGAAGTATTTT. It yields the protein CASSDGGQRKYF.

CDR3 in DNA: TGTGCCAGCAGTGAGGAGGGAGGTGCCGGGGAGCTGTTTTTT. Its protein product is CASSEEGGAGELFF. The J gene is TRBJ2-2, the V gene TRBV2; the D gene is possibly TRBD2 (6 bases). V dropped 3 bases and J dropped 6 bases, with 11 bases sitting between them. The CDR3 sequence is 14 residues long. Germline CDR1 and CDR2: SNHLY and FYNNEI.

The chain carries TRBV6-5 and TRBJ1-2; the match to TRBD1 covers 9 bases. Germline trimming cut 6 bases from V and 8 bases from J; bases unmatched to any gene: 13. Germline loops: CDR1 MNHEY, CDR2 SVGAGI. The CDR3 covers 15 residues. The CDR3 nucleotides are TGTGCCAGCAGACGCTCAGGGACAGGGATGGAGGGCTACACCTTC. It codes for CASRRSGTGMEGYTF.

CDR3 coding DNA: TGTGCCATCAGGGGACAGGGGAGCACAGATACGCAGTATTTT. It codes for CAIRGQGSTDTQYF. The chain couples TRBV10-3 to TRBJ2-3; 10 bases agree with TRBD1. This CDR3 is 14 amino acids long. Per germline, CDR1 ENHRY and CDR2 SYGVKD. J gave up 0 bases and V 6 bases, and 0 bases lay outside the gene matches.

The chain has TRBV21-1 and TRBJ2-1. TRBV21-1 is designated a pseudogene. The CDR3 length is 17 residues. DNA for the CDR3: TGTGCCAGCAGCGATCTAAGATGGACCTCATCCTACAATGAGCAGTTCTTC. Its translation is CASSDLRWTSSYNEQFF.

The V call is TRBV2, the J call TRBJ1-5, with D uncertain. The V end lost 5 bases, the J end lost 5 bases, and 4 bases lay between the germline ends. Per the germline V gene, CDR1 is SNHLY and CDR2 is FYNNEI. The CDR3 loop spans 11 amino acids. The chain's CDR3 is CASSIDQPQHF. DNA for the CDR3: TGTGCCAGCAGTATTGATCAGCCCCAGCATTTT. Full variable domain (remainder filled in from reference TRBV2 and TRBJ1-5): EPEVTQTPSHQVTQMGQEVILRCVPISNHLYFYWYRQILGQKVEFLVSFYNNEISEKSEIFDDQFSVERPDGSNFTLKIRSTKLEDSAMYFCASSIDQPQHFGDGTRLSIL.

This clone was seen a few times. J is TRBJ2-5 and V is TRBV4-1; 8 positions match TRBD1. Germline loops: CDR1 MGHRA, CDR2 YSYEKL. The CDR3 is made up of 16 amino acids. V lost 0 bases, J lost 5 bases, and 8 bases stayed unmatched. In DNA form, the CDR3 reads TGCGCCAGCAGCCAAGATGGCAGGGGGCAACAGGAGACCCAGTACTTC. Amino acid sequence: CASSQDGRGQQETQYF.

V is TRBV19 and J is TRBJ2-2, with D maybe TRBD2 (6 bases). This CDR3 is built from 14 residues. Trimming took off 6 bases at V and 2 bases at J, with 10 bases between the two ends. Germline V lookup: CDR1 LNHDA, CDR2 SQIVND (reference sequence). Here the CDR3 reads CASRAGFNTGELFF. In nucleotides, the CDR3 is TGTGCCAGTAGGGCGGGGTTTAACACCGGGGAGCTGTTTTTT.

A few counts support this clone. The rearrangement joins TRBV30 to TRBJ2-7; D ambiguous. Between the trimmed V and J ends, which lost 3 bases and 5 bases, there was a span of 11 bases. Germline CDR1 GTSNPN, CDR2 SVGIG (reference sequence). The CDR3 extends over 12 amino acids. CDR3 amino acids: CAWRGRLDEQYF. The CDR3 DNA sequence: TGTGCCTGGAGAGGCAGGCTGGACGAGCAGTACTTC. Drawing the rest from reference TRBV30 and TRBJ2-7, the complete variable domain is SQTIHQWPATLVQPVGSPLSLECTVEGTSNPNLYWYRQAAGRGLQLLFYSVGIGQISSEVPQNLSASRPQDRQFILSSKKLLLSDSGFYLCAWRGRLDEQYFGPGTRLTVT.

This clone has only a few counts. The chain combines TRBV30 with TRBJ2-6, with D perhaps being TRBD1 or TRBD2 (5 bases each). Germline V gene lookup returns CDR1 GTSNPN and CDR2 SVGIG (reference sequence). The length of the CDR3 is 15 residues. Trimming removed 7 bases from V and 2 bases from J, with 15 bases in between. DNA of the CDR3: TGTGCCTTCACATCATTGGGGGCTGGGGCCAACGTCCTGACTTTC. Its translation: CAFTSLGAGANVLTF.

J is TRBJ1-1 and V is TRBV19, with 8 nucleotides matching TRBD1. CDR3 length equals 16 residues. J was trimmed by 5 bases and V by 9 bases; bases with no gene match: 17. Germline V gene data show CDR1 as LNHDA and CDR2 as SQIVND (reference sequence). The CDR3 reads CASTKGGQGDWTEAFF. CDR3 bases: TGTGCCAGCACAAAGGGCGGACAGGGAGATTGGACTGAAGCTTTCTTT.

In its sample, this clone was seen a few times. The chain employs TRBV18 and TRBJ2-4; D perhaps matches TRBD2 (6 bases). Trimming pared 6 bases from V and 14 bases from J, leaving 20 bases between. This CDR3 has 13 amino acids. CDR1 is KGHSH and CDR2 is LQKENI in the germline V gene. CDR3 in amino acids: CASSPRDFGEEYF. CDR3 nucleotides: TGTGCCAGCTCCCCTAGGGACTTCGGCGAGGAGTACTTC.

The V and J genes are TRBV5-1 and TRBJ2-1; D is perhaps TRBD1 (5 bases). Germline V gene sequence: CDR1 SGHRS, CDR2 YFSETQ. Trimming pared 5 bases from V and 0 bases from J, leaving 24 bases between. This CDR3 comprises 19 residues. CDR3 sequence (DNA): TGCGCCAGCAGTTTACCTACCGCCTCGACAGCGAGCTCCTACAATGAGCAGTTCTTC. Amino acids: CASSLPTASTASSYNEQFF.

This clone was seen a few times. The chain recombines TRBV7-9 with TRBJ1-1, with TRBD1 matching 7 bases. Germline CDR1 and CDR2: SEHNR and FQNEAQ (reference sequence). This CDR3 spans 14 amino acids. Unmatched junction bases numbered 3, after V lost 1 base and J lost 4 bases. CDR3 protein: CASSLEQGSTEAFF. CDR3 coding DNA: TGTGCCAGCAGCTTAGAACAGGGGAGCACTGAAGCTTTCTTT.

V gene TRBV11-2 combines with J gene TRBJ2-1, with 11 nucleotides matching TRBD2. Unmatched junction bases numbered 4, after V lost 4 bases and J lost 2 bases. The CDR3 length is 16 residues. Germline-derived CDR1 and CDR2 are SGHAT and FQNNGV. This CDR3 reads CASSSLAGGAYNEQFF. The CDR3 region has the DNA TGTGCCAGCAGCTCGCTAGCGGGAGGCGCCTACAATGAGCAGTTCTTC.

The chain uses TRBV5-1 and TRBJ2-2; tentative D call: TRBD2 (5 bases). The ends were cut back, 10 bases at V and 0 bases at J, with 16 bases in the middle. The CDR3 is 15 residues long. Germline V gives CDR1 SGHRS, CDR2 YFSETQ. CDR3 DNA: TGCGCCTCCTACCCGGCGGAGGCGAACACCGGGGAGCTGTTTTTT. Its translation: CASYPAEANTGELFF.

Only a few counts were recorded for this clone. The chain couples TRBV30 to TRBJ1-4; D is undetermined. CDR1 and CDR2 from the germline V gene are GTSNPN and SVGIG (reference sequence). V lost 4 bases and J lost 5, with 5 bases in between. There are 11 residues in the CDR3. This chain's CDR3 is CAWKGNEKLFF. DNA of the CDR3: TGTGCCTGGAAAGGGAATGAAAAACTGTTTTTT.

This clone was seen a handful of times. The chain carries TRBV2 and TRBJ2-7; 8 bases agree with TRBD2. The V segment lost 6 bases and the J segment 2 bases; nucleotides outside the gene matches: 9. The germline CDR1 and CDR2 sequences are SNHLY and FYNNEI. The CDR3 is 15 amino acids. CDR3 in DNA: TGTGCCAGCAGGATAAGCGGGAGCACCGCCTACGAGCAGTACTTC. Protein sequence: CASRISGSTAYEQYF.